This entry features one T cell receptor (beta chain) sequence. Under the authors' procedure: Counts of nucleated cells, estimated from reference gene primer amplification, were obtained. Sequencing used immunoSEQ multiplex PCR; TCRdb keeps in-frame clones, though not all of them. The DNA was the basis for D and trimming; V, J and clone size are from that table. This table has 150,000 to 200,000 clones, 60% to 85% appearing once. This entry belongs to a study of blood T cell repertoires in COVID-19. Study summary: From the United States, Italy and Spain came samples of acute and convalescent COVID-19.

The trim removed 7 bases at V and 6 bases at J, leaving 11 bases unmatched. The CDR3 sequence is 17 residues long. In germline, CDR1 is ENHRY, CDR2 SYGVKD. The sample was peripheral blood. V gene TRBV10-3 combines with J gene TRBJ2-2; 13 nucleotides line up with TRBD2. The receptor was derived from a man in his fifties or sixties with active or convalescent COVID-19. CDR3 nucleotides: TGTGCCATCACTAAATCGACTAGCGGGAGGTGGTCCGGGGAGCTGTTTTTT. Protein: CAITKSTSGRWSGELFF.